The source of this T cell receptor beta chain is a study of cytomegalovirus exposure and HLA in healthy donors. The CDR3 totals 15 residues. CDR1 and CDR2 from the germline V gene are LGHNA and YSLEER. This clone was counted a single time. The PCR was carried out with 60 Vbeta primers and 13 Jbeta primers. Only in-frame clones appear in the TCRdb table, and some are missing; sequencing was by immunoSEQ multiplex PCR. Among over 150,000 clones listed, roughly 88% were seen once. This TCR was recovered from a boy between 2 and 10 years old in good health and CMV-seronegative. The chain has TRBV4-3 and TRBJ2-5, with 7 bases matching TRBD1. The closer fit of TRBJ2-7 to the DNA end suggests the J call may be wrong. Sequenced sample: PBMCs. As DNA, the CDR3 is TGCGCCAGCAGCCAAGGTCGCGACAGGGCTTACGAGCAGTACTTC. This encodes CASSQGRDRAYEQYF.